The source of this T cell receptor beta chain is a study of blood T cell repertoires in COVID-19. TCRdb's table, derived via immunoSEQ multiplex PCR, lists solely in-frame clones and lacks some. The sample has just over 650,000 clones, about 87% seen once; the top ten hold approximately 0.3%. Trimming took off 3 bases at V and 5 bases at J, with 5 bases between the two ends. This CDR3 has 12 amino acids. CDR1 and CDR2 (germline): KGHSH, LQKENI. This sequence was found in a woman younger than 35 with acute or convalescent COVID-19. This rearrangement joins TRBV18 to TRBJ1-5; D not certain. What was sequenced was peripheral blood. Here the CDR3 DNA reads TGTGCCAGCTCACCCGGGGATCAGCCCCAGCATTTT. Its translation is CASSPGDQPQHF.